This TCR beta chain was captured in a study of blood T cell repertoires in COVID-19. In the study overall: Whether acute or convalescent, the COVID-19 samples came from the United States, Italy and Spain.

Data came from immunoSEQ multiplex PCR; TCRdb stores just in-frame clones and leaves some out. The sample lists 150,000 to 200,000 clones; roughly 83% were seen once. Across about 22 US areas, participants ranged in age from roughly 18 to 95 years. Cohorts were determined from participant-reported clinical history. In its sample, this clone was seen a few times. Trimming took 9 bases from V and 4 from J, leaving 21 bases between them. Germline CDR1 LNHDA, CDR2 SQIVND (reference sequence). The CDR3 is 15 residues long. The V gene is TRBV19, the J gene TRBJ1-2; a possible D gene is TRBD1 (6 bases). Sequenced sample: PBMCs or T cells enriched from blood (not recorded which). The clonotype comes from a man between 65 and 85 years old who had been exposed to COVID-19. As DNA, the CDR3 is TGTGCCAGCGCCGACAGGCCCCGCAACCCCTATGGCTACACCTTC. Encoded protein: CASADRPRNPYGYTF.